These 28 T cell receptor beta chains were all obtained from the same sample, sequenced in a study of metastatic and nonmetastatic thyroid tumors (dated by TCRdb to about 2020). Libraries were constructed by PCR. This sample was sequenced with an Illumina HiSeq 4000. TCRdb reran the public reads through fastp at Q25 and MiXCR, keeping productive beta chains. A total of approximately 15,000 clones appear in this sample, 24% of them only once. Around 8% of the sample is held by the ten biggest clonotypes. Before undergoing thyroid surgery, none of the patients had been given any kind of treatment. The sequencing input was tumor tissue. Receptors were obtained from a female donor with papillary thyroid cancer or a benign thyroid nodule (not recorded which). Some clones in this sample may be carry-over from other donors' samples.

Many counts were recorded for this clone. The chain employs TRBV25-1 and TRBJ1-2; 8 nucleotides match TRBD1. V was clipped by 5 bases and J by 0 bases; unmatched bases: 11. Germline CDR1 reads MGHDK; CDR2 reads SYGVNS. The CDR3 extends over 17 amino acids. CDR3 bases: TGTGCCAGCAGTTCATCCGGAGGACAGGGCGCTAACTATGGCTACACCTTC. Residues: CASSSSGGQGANYGYTF.

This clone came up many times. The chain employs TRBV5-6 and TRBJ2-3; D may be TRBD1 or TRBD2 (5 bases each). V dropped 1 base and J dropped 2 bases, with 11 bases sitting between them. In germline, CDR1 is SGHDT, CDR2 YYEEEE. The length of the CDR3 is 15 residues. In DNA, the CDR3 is TGTGCCAGCAGCTTGCAGGGAGTTGACACAGATACGCAGTATTTT. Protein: CASSLQGVDTDTQYF. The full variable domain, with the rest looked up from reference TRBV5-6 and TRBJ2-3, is DAGVTQSPTHLIKTRGQQVTLRCSPKSGHDTVSWYQQALGQGPQFIFQYYEEEERQRGNFPDRFSGHQFPNYSSELNVNALLLGDSALYLCASSLQGVDTDTQYFGPGTRLTVL.

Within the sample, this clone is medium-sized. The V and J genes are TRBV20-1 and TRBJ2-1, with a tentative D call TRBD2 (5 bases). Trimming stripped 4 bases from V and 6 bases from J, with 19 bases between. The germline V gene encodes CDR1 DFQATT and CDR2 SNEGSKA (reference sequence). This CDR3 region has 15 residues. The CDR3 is CSATPPVGNLNEQFF. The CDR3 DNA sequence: TGCAGTGCTACCCCCCCGGTCGGGAATCTCAATGAGCAGTTCTTC.

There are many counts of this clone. CDR3 protein: CASSIQGTNTEAFF. The CDR3, as DNA: TGTGCCAGTAGTATACAGGGGACGAACACTGAAGCTTTCTTT. The chain is built from TRBV19 and TRBJ1-1, with D perhaps matching TRBD1 (6 bases). The germline V and J ends were trimmed by 2 bases and 1 base, with 8 bases remaining between them. The CDR3 length is 14 residues. The germline V gene has CDR1 LNHDA and CDR2 SQIVND (reference sequence).

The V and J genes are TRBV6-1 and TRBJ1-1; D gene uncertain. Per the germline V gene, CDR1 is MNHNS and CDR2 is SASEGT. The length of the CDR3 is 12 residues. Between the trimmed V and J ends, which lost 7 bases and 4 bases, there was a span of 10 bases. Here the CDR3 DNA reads TGTGCCAGCATAGGTGTCCTCACTGAAGCTTTCTTT. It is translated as CASIGVLTEAFF.

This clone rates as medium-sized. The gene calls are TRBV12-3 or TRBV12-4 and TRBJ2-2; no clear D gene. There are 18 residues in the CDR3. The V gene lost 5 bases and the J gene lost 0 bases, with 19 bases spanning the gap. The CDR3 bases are TGTGCCAGCAGTCTACATAGGTCCGAGAGTGCGAACACCGGGGAGCTGTTTTTT. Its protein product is CASSLHRSESANTGELFF.

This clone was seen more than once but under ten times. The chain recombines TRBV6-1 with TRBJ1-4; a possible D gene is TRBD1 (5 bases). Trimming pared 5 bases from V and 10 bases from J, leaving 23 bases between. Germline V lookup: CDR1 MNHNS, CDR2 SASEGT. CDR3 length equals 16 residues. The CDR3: CASSNTGLTLFGKLFF. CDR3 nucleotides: TGTGCCAGCAGTAACACAGGCTTGACCTTGTTCGGAAAACTGTTTTTT.

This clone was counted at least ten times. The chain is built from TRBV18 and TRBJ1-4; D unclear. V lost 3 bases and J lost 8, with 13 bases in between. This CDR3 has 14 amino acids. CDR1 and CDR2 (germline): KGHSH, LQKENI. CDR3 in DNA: TGTGCCAGCTCACCGCCCTCCTATTTAGAAAAACTGTTTTTT. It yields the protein CASSPPSYLEKLFF.

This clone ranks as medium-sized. The CDR3 coding sequence is TGTGCCAGCAGACCTTACAGGTTAGCCGAGCAGTACTTC. It encodes CASRPYRLAEQYF. The chain combines TRBV28 with TRBJ2-7, with TRBD1 as a possible D gene (5 bases). The V gene lost 6 bases and the J gene lost 6 bases, with 15 bases spanning the gap. The length of the CDR3 is 13 residues. Germline loops: CDR1 MDHEN, CDR2 SYDVKM.

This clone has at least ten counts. The CDR3 DNA sequence: TGTGCCACCACCAGAGGACTAGCGAACAATGAGCAGTTCTTC. It specifies CATTRGLANNEQFF. The chain is built from TRBV19 and TRBJ2-1; 9 bases map to TRBD2. In germline, CDR1 is LNHDA, CDR2 SQIVND (reference sequence). The CDR3 is made up of 14 amino acids. V trimming: 10 bases; J trimming: 5 bases; junction bases outside the gene matches: 9.

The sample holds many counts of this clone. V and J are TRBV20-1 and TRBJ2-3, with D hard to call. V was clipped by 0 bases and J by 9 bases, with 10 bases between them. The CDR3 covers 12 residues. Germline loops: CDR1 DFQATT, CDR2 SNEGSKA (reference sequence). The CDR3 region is CSARDDLETQYF. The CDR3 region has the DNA TGCAGTGCTAGAGATGATCTAGAAACGCAGTATTTT.

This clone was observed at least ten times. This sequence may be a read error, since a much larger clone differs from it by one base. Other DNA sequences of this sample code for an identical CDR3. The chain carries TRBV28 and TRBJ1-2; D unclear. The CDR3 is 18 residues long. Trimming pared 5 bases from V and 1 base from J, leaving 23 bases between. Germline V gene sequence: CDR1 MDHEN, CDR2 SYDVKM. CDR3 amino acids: CASSPPTQAARVNYGYTF. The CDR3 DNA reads TGTGCCAGCAGTCCACCGACACAAGCCGCCCGAGTTAACTATGGCTACACCTTC.

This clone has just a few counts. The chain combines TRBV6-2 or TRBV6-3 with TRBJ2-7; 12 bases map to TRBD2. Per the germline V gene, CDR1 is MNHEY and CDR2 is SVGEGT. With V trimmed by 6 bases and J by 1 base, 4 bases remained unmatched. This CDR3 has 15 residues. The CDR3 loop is CASRRLAGESYEQYF. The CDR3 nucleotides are TGTGCCAGCAGAAGACTAGCGGGAGAGTCCTACGAGCAGTACTTC.

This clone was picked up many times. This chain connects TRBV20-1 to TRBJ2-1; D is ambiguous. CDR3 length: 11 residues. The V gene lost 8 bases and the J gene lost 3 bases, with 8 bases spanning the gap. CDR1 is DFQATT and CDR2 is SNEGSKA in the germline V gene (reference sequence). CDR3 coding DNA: TGCAGTACACAGTTCTACAATGAGCAGTTCTTC. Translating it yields CSTQFYNEQFF.

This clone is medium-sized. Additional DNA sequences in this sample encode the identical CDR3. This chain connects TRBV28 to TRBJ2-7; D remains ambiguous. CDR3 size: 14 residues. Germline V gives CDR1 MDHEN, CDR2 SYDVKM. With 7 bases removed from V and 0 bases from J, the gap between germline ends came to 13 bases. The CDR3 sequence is CASTLTRSSYEQYF. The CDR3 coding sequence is TGTGCCAGCACGTTAACCAGGAGCTCCTACGAGCAGTACTTC.

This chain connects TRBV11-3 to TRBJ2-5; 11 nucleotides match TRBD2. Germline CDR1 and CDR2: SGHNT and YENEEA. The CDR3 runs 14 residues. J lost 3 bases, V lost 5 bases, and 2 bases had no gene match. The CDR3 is CASSGLAGKETQYF. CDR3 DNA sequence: TGTGCCAGCAGCGGACTAGCGGGTAAAGAGACCCAGTACTTC.

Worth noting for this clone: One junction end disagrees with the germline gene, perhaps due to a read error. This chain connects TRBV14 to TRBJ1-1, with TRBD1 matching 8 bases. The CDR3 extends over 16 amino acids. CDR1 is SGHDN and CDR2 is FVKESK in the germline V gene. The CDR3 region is CVSSPPGQGVRTEAFF. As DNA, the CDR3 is TGTGTCAGCAGCCCACCCGGACAGGGTGTGAGGACTGAAGCTTTCTTT.

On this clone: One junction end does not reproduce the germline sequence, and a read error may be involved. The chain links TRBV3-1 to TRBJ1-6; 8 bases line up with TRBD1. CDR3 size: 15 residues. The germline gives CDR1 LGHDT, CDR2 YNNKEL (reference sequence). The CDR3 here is CVSSHPGTGYSPLHF. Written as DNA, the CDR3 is TGTGTCAGCAGCCACCCCGGGACAGGCTATTCACCCCTCCACTTT. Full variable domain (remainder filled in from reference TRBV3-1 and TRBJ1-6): DTAVSQTPKYLVTQMGNDKSIKCEQNLGHDTMYWYKQDSKKFLKIMFSYNNKELIINETVPNRFSPKSPDKAHLNLHINSLELGDSAVYFCVSSHPGTGYSPLHFGNGTRLTVT.

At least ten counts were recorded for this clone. The chain's CDR3 is CASSVQANQETQYF. CDR3 nucleotides: TGTGCCAGTAGTGTCCAGGCAAACCAAGAGACCCAGTACTTC. The rearrangement joins TRBV19 to TRBJ2-5; D gene uncertain. V shed 5 bases and J shed 0 bases, with 10 bases lying between them. The CDR3 contains 14 residues. Looked up from germline, CDR1 is LNHDA and CDR2 is SQIVND (reference sequence).

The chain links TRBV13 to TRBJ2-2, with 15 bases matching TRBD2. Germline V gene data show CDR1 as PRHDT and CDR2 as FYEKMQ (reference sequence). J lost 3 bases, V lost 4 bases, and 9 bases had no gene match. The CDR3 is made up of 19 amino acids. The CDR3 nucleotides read TGTGCCAGCAGCTCCAACCGGGGACTAGCGGGGGGCGACACCGGGGAGCTGTTTTTT. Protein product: CASSSNRGLAGGDTGELFF. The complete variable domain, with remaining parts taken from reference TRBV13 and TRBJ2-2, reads AAGVIQSPRHLIKEKRETATLKCYPIPRHDTVYWYQQGPGQDPQFLISFYEKMQSDKGSIPDRFSAQQFSDYHSELNMSSLELGDSALYFCASSSNRGLAGGDTGELFFGEGSRLTVL.

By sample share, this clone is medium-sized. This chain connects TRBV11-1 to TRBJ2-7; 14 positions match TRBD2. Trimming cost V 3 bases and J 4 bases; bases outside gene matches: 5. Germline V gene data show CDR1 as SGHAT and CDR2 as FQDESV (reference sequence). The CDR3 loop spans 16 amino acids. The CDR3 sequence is CASSFQGTSGSYEQYF. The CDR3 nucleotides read TGTGCCAGCAGCTTCCAGGGGACTAGCGGGAGTTACGAGCAGTACTTC.

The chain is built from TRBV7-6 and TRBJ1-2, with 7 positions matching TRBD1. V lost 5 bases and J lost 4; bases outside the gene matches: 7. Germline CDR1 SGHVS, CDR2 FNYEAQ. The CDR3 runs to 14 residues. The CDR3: CASSAGTVVYGYTF. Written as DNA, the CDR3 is TGTGCCAGCAGCGCCGGGACAGTCGTCTATGGCTACACCTTC.

The CDR3 DNA reads TGTGCCAGCAGCTTAATGGGCTCCACCGGGGAGCTGTTTTTT. It yields the protein CASSLMGSTGELFF. This sequence joins TRBV11-2 and TRBJ2-2; no definite D call. Germline V gene lookup returns CDR1 SGHAT and CDR2 FQNNGV. This CDR3 spans 14 amino acids. V was cut by 2 bases and J by 4 bases, with 8 bases left in between.

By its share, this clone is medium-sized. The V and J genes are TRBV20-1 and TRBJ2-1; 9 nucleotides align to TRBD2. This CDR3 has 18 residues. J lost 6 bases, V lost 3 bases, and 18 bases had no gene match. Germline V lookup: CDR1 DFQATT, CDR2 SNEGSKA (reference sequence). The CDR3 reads CSASSPAGRASGVNEQFF. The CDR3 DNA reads TGCAGTGCTAGCAGTCCCGCGGGGAGGGCTAGCGGGGTCAATGAGCAGTTCTTC.

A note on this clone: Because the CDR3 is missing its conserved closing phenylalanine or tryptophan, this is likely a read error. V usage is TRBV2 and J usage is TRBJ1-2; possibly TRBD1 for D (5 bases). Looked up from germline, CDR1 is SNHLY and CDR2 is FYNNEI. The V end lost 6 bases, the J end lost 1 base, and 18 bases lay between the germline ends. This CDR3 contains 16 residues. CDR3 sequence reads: CASSRSGGFGNYGYTL. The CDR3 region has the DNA TGTGCCAGCAGCCGTTCCGGGGGTTTCGGTAACTATGGCTACACCCTC.

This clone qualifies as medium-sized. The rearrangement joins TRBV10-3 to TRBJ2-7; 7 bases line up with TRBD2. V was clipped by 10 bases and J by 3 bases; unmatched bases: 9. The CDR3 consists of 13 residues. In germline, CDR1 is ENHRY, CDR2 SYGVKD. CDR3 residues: CATSLAADYEQYF. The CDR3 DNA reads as TGTGCCACCTCCCTAGCGGCAGACTACGAGCAGTACTTC.

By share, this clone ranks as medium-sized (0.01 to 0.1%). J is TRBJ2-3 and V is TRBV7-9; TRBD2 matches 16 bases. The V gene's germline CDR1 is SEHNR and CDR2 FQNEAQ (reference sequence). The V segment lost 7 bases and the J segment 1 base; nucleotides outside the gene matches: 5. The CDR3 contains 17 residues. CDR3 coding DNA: TGTGCCAGCATCCCGGGACTAGCGGGAGGGGGCACAGATACGCAGTATTTT. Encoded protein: CASIPGLAGGGTDTQYF.

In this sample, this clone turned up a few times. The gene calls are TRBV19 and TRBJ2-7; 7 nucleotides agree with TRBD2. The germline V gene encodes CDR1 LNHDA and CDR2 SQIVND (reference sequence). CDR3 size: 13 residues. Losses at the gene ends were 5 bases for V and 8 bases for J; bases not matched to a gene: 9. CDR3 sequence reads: CASSLTSWSKQYF. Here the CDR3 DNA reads TGTGCCAGTAGTTTGACTAGCTGGAGCAAGCAGTACTTC.